This TCR beta chain was captured in a study of Graves' ophthalmopathy and Graves' hyperthyroidism listed by TCRdb under 2018. About the full investigation: Peripheral blood samples were taken at the time of initial diagnosis, before any treatment was given. TCR beta repertoire signatures were used to distinguish Graves' ophthalmopathy from Graves' hyperthyroidism and to predict progression to ophthalmopathy. Following sample collection, hyperthyroidism patients were given methimazole at a starting dose of 30 mg daily, and ophthalmopathy patients were given high-dose intravenous methylprednisolone. In over 5 hyperthyroidism patients, the T-cell repertoires found in thyroid tissue were compared with those found in blood. The independent validation cohort included 18 to 20 hyperthyroidism patients plus 17 patients who later progressed from hyperthyroidism to ophthalmopathy. The approximately 100 discovery patients were divided at random into training and test sets in a 7:3 ratio. A discovery set of 95 to 100 patients (approximately 45 ophthalmopathy, about 59 stable hyperthyroidism) was enrolled to explore V-J signatures distinguishing ophthalmopathy from hyperthyroidism. In total, some 140 blood samples were TCR-sequenced: some 40 ophthalmopathy, some 75 hyperthyroidism and some 17 hyperthyroidism-to-ophthalmopathy patients.

Ophthalmopathy patients were characterized by moderately to severely active disease, a Clinical Activity Score of at least 3, a NOSPECS grade of at least 4, and a disease duration under 3 months. Patients were excluded if they had other autoimmune diseases, uncontrolled infections, pregnancy or lactation. Clinical symptoms, serum thyroxine, TRAb, thyroid ultrasound and orbital computed tomography formed the basis of the diagnosis. PBMCs were isolated from 10 ml of fresh peripheral blood by Ficoll-Paque density gradient centrifugation. Total RNA was extracted using Trizol reagent, and RNA quality was checked on an Agilent 2100 Bioanalyzer. As to this clonotype: The specificity of this receptor is unknown. No base quality values were provided; no much bigger clone lies one nucleotide off.

Overall study results and their limits: In validation, the model predicted ophthalmopathy progression with 55% to 71% sensitivity and roughly 72% specificity; some 13 predicted patients were CT-confirmed with GO in a median of approximately 6.2 months. Most expanded thyroid clonotypes with frequency above 0.001 were also detected in blood, suggesting blood repertoires may reflect the thyroid immune response. Ophthalmopathy was separated from stable hyperthyroidism by the 13-signature model with 85% to 90% sensitivity and around 81% specificity in cross-validation and with 80%/75% in the test set. Sample size was not predetermined statistically, and investigators were not blinded to group allocation.

For repertoire sequencing, TCR beta CDR3 regions were amplified from RNA transcripts. A first-round RT-PCR used HTBI primers with the Qiagen OneStep RT-PCR kit, followed by a second-round multiplex PCR, size selection and purification. The libraries underwent paired-end sequencing with 100 bp reads on an Illumina HiSeq2000. The source study handled its data this way. SOAPnuke was used to process the reads, throwing out any read that had adapters, had uncalled bases, had a mean Phred below 15, or lacked an exact constant-primer or identifier match. High-quality paired reads were merged with COPE v1.2.5. Unique nucleotide sequences were defined as clonotypes and aligned to IMGT TRB V, D and J references using MiTCR v1.1. Analysis was restricted to V-J combinations with a frequency above 0.0001, which covered 98% to 99.2% of repertoires. A TCR clonal expansion and chaos score per V-J combination was defined as the ratio of F50 clonal expansion to chaos observed in the TCRdist matrix. Welch's t-statistics and random forest were used to narrow the features down to approximately 13 V-J combinations, which were then fed into a naive Bayes classifier. The similarity between thyroid and blood repertoires was quantified using the Morisita-Horn index. In TCRdb, the public reads were trimmed at Q25 with fastp and aligned with MiXCR, with productive beta chains retained. Rows with a matching CDR3 protein are joined into one entry that keeps the most common DNA and genes. The V and J calls and clone size are TCRdb's, not the authors'. The sample table holds roughly 480,000 distinct CDR3 sequences, of which 14% were seen once. The ten largest clones represent roughly 9.8% of the sample.

The source material was blood. The sequence was obtained from a woman aged 25 to 39 with Graves' ophthalmopathy. Donor details come from another sample of the same person, matched by shared clones.

The CDR3 in this case is CASGLTPGQLYGPQHF. At the DNA level, the sequence is TGTGCTAGTGGTTTGACCCCGGGACAGCTGTATGGTCCCCAGCATTTT. Recombination connected TRBV12-5 to TRBJ1-5; TRBD1 matches 7 bases in the middle. V and J are trimmed by 2 bases and 10 bases, and the gene matches miss 14 bases of the junction. The CDR3 contains 16 residues, cysteine and phenylalanine counted. Solely the CDR3 DNA is kept, with 48 bases framed from the first base. The germline V gene provides CDR1 LGHNT and CDR2 FRNRAP.